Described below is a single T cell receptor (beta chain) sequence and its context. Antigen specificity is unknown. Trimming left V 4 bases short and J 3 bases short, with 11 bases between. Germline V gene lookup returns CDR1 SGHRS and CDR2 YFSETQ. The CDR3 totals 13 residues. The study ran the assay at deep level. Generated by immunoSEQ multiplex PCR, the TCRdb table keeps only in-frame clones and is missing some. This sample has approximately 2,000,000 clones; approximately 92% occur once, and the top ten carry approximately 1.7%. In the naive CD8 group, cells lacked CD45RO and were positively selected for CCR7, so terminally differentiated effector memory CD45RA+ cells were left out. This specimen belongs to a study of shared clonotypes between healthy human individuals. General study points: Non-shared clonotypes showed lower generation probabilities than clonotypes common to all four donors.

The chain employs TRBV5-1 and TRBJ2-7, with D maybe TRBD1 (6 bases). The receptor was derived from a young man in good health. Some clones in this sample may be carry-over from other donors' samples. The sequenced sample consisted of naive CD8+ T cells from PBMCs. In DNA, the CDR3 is TGCGCCAGCAGCAAGGGACAAAACTACGAGCAGTACTTC. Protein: CASSKGQNYEQYF.